The clone carrying this T cell receptor beta chain is categorized as medium-sized. The antigen is not known. The data originate from a study of CD8 T cell repertoires and HIV-1 epitope variants. Whole-study context: IL-2, IL-7 and IL-15 were added on days 3 and 7 of approximately ten-day cultures.

Generated by immunoSEQ multiplex PCR, the TCRdb table keeps only in-frame clones and is missing some. In the table there are roughly 4,900 clones, approximately 67% of which are singletons. V shed 3 bases and J shed 4 bases, with 13 bases lying between them. The V gene's germline CDR1 is LNHDA and CDR2 SQIVND (reference sequence). CDR3 length equals 14 residues. Sequencing was carried out using cultured CD8+ T cells derived from PBMCs. The chain employs TRBV19 and TRBJ2-7; either TRBD1 or TRBD2 may fit D (6 bases each). The receptor comes from a male donor with HIV. CDR3 sequence: CASSISSGAYEQYF. For the CDR3, the DNA is TGTGCCAGTAGTATCTCGTCGGGGGCTTACGAGCAGTACTTC.